This TCR beta chain stems from a study of brain metastases from non-small cell lung cancer. Notes on the study in general: Fewer infiltrating T cells were found in brain metastases than primaries. Metastases had sparse T cells but largely shared repertoires with primaries. In roughly 64% of brain metastases, T-cell clones were expanded compared with matched primary tumors.

Turning to this clone: Its antigen is not known.

Produced via immunoSEQ multiplex PCR; TCRdb's table is partial and in-frame only. The table lists about 15,000 clones, over 80% of them singletons. Germline CDR1 reads SGHKS; CDR2 reads YYEKEE (reference sequence). CDR3 size: 20 residues. V was clipped by 5 bases and J by 1 base; unmatched bases: 17. This receptor was identified in a donor at least 40 years old with non-small cell lung cancer. Sequencing was performed on primary lung tumor tissue. The V and J genes are TRBV5-5 and TRBJ2-2; 10 bases are a match to TRBD1. The CDR3 DNA reads TGTGCCAGCAGTTTGACCCCGACAGGGGGCCTTGGCTTGAACACCGGGGAGCTGTTTTTT. Translated: CASSLTPTGGLGLNTGELFF.